This TCR beta chain appears in the sequencing data of a study of post-analysis software for immune sequencing data. Study information: Some patients lacked subtype; others had relapsing-remitting, secondary progressive or progressive-relapsing disease.

Study-wide findings and caveats: When compared against controls, multiple sclerosis patients showed significantly lower normalized Chao1 diversity. When patients were compared with controls, a handful of TRBV segments were more frequent, TRBV5-6, TRBV5-1 and TRBV20-1 among them.

Presence of unique molecular identifiers characterized the TCR beta cDNA libraries. TCRdb recomputed calls from the PCR reads with MiXCR, one row per CDR3 protein. The sample includes 750,000 to 950,000 distinct CDR3 sequences, 53% seen only once; the top ten take approximately 4.5%. Trimming took 2 bases from V and 5 from J; bases not matched to a gene: 12. The CDR3 sequence is 18 residues long. With regard to this clonotype: What it binds is unknown.

The gene calls are TRBV12-3 or TRBV12-4 and TRBJ2-1; 10 bases agree with TRBD2. The sequenced material came from blood. This clonotype originated in a girl aged 10-17 years with multiple sclerosis. CDR3: CASSLRTSGGRRHNEQFF. As DNA, the CDR3 is TGTGCCAGCAGTTTACGGACTAGCGGAGGCCGGAGGCACAATGAGCAGTTCTTC.